This TCR beta chain was documented in a study of follicular helper T cells after annual influenza vaccination. Deletions cut 2 bases from V and 0 bases from J, with 8 bases between. CDR3 size: 15 residues. Germline V gene lookup returns CDR1 SEHNR and CDR2 FQNEAQ (reference sequence). Produced via immunoSEQ multiplex PCR; TCRdb's table is partial and in-frame only. The table records thousands of clones, roughly 80% of them present only once. Time point indicated: 2015-2016 season, 7 days after influenza vaccination. Each time point used roughly 35 to 110 mL of blood. The chain uses TRBV7-9 and TRBJ1-3, with unresolved D. This TCR derives from an adult who received the influenza vaccine. The sample in question was CXCR5+ CD38- circulating T follicular helper cells from blood, obtained 7 days after influenza vaccination. Noted subset: circulating Tfh, non-naive CD4+CXCR5+PD-1+ (ICOS+CD38+ or ICOS-CD38-). The CDR3: CASSLTGSSGNTIYF. The CDR3 bases are TGTGCCAGCAGCTTAACGGGGAGCTCTGGAAACACCATATATTTT. Filled out from reference TRBV7-9 and TRBJ1-3, the complete variable domain reads DTGVSQNPRHKITKRGQNVTFRCDPISEHNRLYWYRQTLGQGPEFLTYFQNEAQLEKSRLLSDRFSAERPKGSFSTLEIQRTEQGDSAMYLCASSLTGSSGNTIYFGEGSWLTVV.